Listed below are T cell receptor beta chains from one sample, sequenced in a study of long-term antiretroviral therapy in people with HIV. Method: immunoSEQ multiplex PCR; TCRdb's copy keeps in-frame clones and lacks some. The table has approximately 22,000 clones, just over 85% seen once; the top ten hold 4% to 5%. Material: unsorted PBMCs, obtained 1.3 years after starting antiretroviral therapy. The source of these receptors is a man in his sixties with HIV. Both conserved end residues are part of each CDR3. A D gene is named only where the DNA matches it firmly. Only part of the rows carry a size: once, few, many, or a class if the clone is expanded.

CDR3nt: TGCGCCAGCAGCTTTCGGATGCCAGAGACCCAGTACTTC
CDR3aa: CASSFRMPETQYF
d_gene: NA
abundance: NA
j_gene: TRBJ2-5
v_gene: TRBV5-1

CDR3nt: TGTGCCAGCAGCTTAGATCACGGGGCGGGGGGGCAGTTCTTC
CDR3aa: CASSLDHGAGGQFF
d_gene: TRBD2
abundance: NA
j_gene: TRBJ2-1
v_gene: TRBV11-3

CDR3nt: TGCGCCAGCAGCCAAGGGACAAGCAATCAGCCCCAGCATTTT
CDR3aa: CASSQGTSNQPQHF
d_gene: NA
abundance: NA
j_gene: TRBJ1-5
v_gene: TRBV4-3

CDR3nt: TGTGCCAGCAGCTTCAGGGGGAGGAACAACTATGGCTACACCTTC
CDR3aa: CASSFRGRNNYGYTF
d_gene: TRBD1
abundance: NA
j_gene: TRBJ1-2
v_gene: TRBV7-9

CDR3nt: TGTGCCAGCTCACCATTGTCAGGGAATCAGCCCCAGCATTTT
CDR3aa: CASSPLSGNQPQHF
d_gene: NA
abundance: NA
j_gene: TRBJ1-5
v_gene: TRBV18

CDR3nt: TGTGCCAGCTCACAACCGGGACAGGGATCCTACGAGCAGTACTTC
CDR3aa: CASSQPGQGSYEQYF
d_gene: TRBD1
abundance: few
j_gene: TRBJ2-7
v_gene: TRBV18

CDR3nt: TGCAGCGTCGGGACTAGCGGCTCTGGGGCCAACGTCCTGACTTTC
CDR3aa: CSVGTSGSGANVLTF
d_gene: TRBD2
abundance: NA
j_gene: TRBJ2-6
v_gene: TRBV29-1

CDR3nt: TGTGCCAGCAGTACAATCCCGGGAGGGATCCAAGAGACCCAGTACTTC
CDR3aa: CASSTIPGGIQETQYF
d_gene: TRBD2
abundance: NA
j_gene: TRBJ2-5
v_gene: TRBV6-6

CDR3nt: TGTGCCACCAGCAGAGATGGACGGATGAACACCGGGGAGCTGTTTTTT
CDR3aa: CATSRDGRMNTGELFF
d_gene: NA
abundance: NA
j_gene: TRBJ2-2
v_gene: TRBV15

CDR3nt: TGCAGTGGGAAGAAGAACACTGAAGCTTTCTTT
CDR3aa: CSGKKNTEAFF
d_gene: NA
abundance: NA
j_gene: TRBJ1-1
v_gene: TRBV20-1

CDR3nt: TGTGCCAGCAGCTTAGGCGGACAGGGGGCGCGCGGCTACACCTTC
CDR3aa: CASSLGGQGARGYTF
d_gene: TRBD1
abundance: NA
j_gene: TRBJ1-2
v_gene: TRBV7-8

CDR3nt: TGTGCCAGCATTACACCCGGGACAGGGGATTTCTCGCCCCTCCACTTT
CDR3aa: CASITPGTGDFSPLHF
d_gene: TRBD1
abundance: NA
j_gene: TRBJ1-6
v_gene: TRBV7-3

CDR3nt: TGTGCCAGCAGCTTACAGCGGGGGGGAATAGATACGCAGTATTTT
CDR3aa: CASSLQRGGIDTQYF
d_gene: TRBD2
abundance: NA
j_gene: TRBJ2-3
v_gene: TRBV7-8

CDR3nt: TGTGCCAGCAGTTCCCAGGGGCTTGGGTCCTACGAGCAGTACTTC
CDR3aa: CASSSQGLGSYEQYF
d_gene: NA
abundance: NA
j_gene: TRBJ2-7
v_gene: TRBV2

CDR3nt: TGTGCCAGCAGCGGACTAGCGGGAAACTACAATGAGCAGTTCTTC
CDR3aa: CASSGLAGNYNEQFF
d_gene: TRBD2
abundance: NA
j_gene: TRBJ2-1
v_gene: TRBV7-9

CDR3nt: TGTGCCAGCAGCGGGACAGGGGGCAATCAGCCCCAGCATTTT
CDR3aa: CASSGTGGNQPQHF
d_gene: TRBD1
abundance: NA
j_gene: TRBJ1-5
v_gene: TRBV7-2

CDR3nt: TGTGCCAGCACCTCTCCAAGGAATGAGCAGTTCTTC
CDR3aa: CASTSPRNEQFF
d_gene: NA
abundance: NA
j_gene: TRBJ2-1
v_gene: TRBV6-5

CDR3nt: TGTGCCATCAGTGAGGATGGGGTAGCGATTAGGTATTTT
CDR3aa: CAISEDGVAIRYF
d_gene: NA
abundance: NA
j_gene: TRBJ2-3
v_gene: TRBV10-3

CDR3nt: TGTGCCAGCAGCTTAGGTACAGGGTGGGATACGCAGTATTTT
CDR3aa: CASSLGTGWDTQYF
d_gene: NA
abundance: NA
j_gene: TRBJ2-3
v_gene: TRBV7-7

CDR3nt: TGTGCTAGTGGGCGGGTTTGGGAGACCCAGTACTTC
CDR3aa: CASGRVWETQYF
d_gene: NA
abundance: NA
j_gene: TRBJ2-5
v_gene: TRBV12-5

CDR3nt: TGTGCCTGGATCCCCCCAGAGGGTACGAGAACCGGGGAGCTGTTTTTT
CDR3aa: CAWIPPEGTRTGELFF
d_gene: NA
abundance: NA
j_gene: TRBJ2-2
v_gene: TRBV30

CDR3nt: TGTGCCAGCATTGTGGCAGGGCAGGACGAGCAGTACTTC
CDR3aa: CASIVAGQDEQYF
d_gene: NA
abundance: NA
j_gene: TRBJ2-7
v_gene: TRBV2

CDR3nt: TGTGCCAGCTCACCGGGACTAGCGGGAGAGGATGAGCAGTTCTTC
CDR3aa: CASSPGLAGEDEQFF
d_gene: TRBD2
abundance: once
j_gene: TRBJ2-1
v_gene: TRBV18

CDR3nt: TGCAGCGTTGTGCGTTCCGATACTGAAGCTTTCTTT
CDR3aa: CSVVRSDTEAFF
d_gene: NA
abundance: NA
j_gene: TRBJ1-1
v_gene: TRBV29-1

CDR3nt: TGTGCCAGCAGCTTGGCCTCGGGCAGCGGTGGGACCCAGTACTTC
CDR3aa: CASSLASGSGGTQYF
d_gene: NA
abundance: NA
j_gene: TRBJ2-5
v_gene: TRBV5-4

CDR3nt: TGTGCCAGCACCAGGACAGGGATAGGCAATTCACCCCTCCACTTT
CDR3aa: CASTRTGIGNSPLHF
d_gene: TRBD1
abundance: NA
j_gene: TRBJ1-6
v_gene: TRBV6-5

CDR3nt: TGCGCCAGCACCCGAGGGGGAGCTTTCTTT
CDR3aa: CASTRGGAFF
d_gene: NA
abundance: once
j_gene: TRBJ1-1
v_gene: TRBV10-1

CDR3nt: TGCGCCAGCAGTGATGTAGGTCGGCAGGGCGGGGAGCTGTTTTTT
CDR3aa: CASSDVGRQGGELFF
d_gene: NA
abundance: few
j_gene: TRBJ2-2
v_gene: TRBV10-1

CDR3nt: TGTGCCAGAAGCTTGTCCACGCTAGCGGGAGGTATAACCTACAATGAGCAGTTCTTC
CDR3aa: CARSLSTLAGGITYNEQFF
d_gene: TRBD2
abundance: NA
j_gene: TRBJ2-1
v_gene: TRBV5-3

CDR3nt: TGCGCCAGCAGCTTGATGTCTATCCAAGAGACCCAGTACTTC
CDR3aa: CASSLMSIQETQYF
d_gene: NA
abundance: NA
j_gene: TRBJ2-5
v_gene: TRBV5-1

CDR3nt: TGTGCCAGCAGCCCCCCCACAGGGACTAACTATGGCTACACCTTC
CDR3aa: CASSPPTGTNYGYTF
d_gene: NA
abundance: NA
j_gene: TRBJ1-2
v_gene: TRBV5-4

CDR3nt: TGTGCCAGCCAACGGGCTAGCGGGGGGACAGATACGCAGTATTTT
CDR3aa: CASQRASGGTDTQYF
d_gene: TRBD2
abundance: NA
j_gene: TRBJ2-3
v_gene: TRBV27

CDR3nt: TGTGCCAGCAGCTTAGATCGATTAGCGGGGGCGAACGGGGAGCTGTTTTTT
CDR3aa: CASSLDRLAGANGELFF
d_gene: TRBD2
abundance: NA
j_gene: TRBJ2-2
v_gene: TRBV11-2

CDR3nt: TGTGCCTGGGCGTTCGTCGGTAGCAATCAGCCCCAGCATTTT
CDR3aa: CAWAFVGSNQPQHF
d_gene: NA
abundance: few
j_gene: TRBJ1-5
v_gene: TRBV30

CDR3nt: TGTGCCAGCAGCTTTGACGTTGGGTTGGACACTGAAGCTTTCTTT
CDR3aa: CASSFDVGLDTEAFF
d_gene: NA
abundance: NA
j_gene: TRBJ1-1
v_gene: TRBV5-8